This TCR beta chain derives from a study of cytomegalovirus exposure and HLA in healthy donors. Points from the study as a whole: No immune exposure information besides CMV serostatus was available. Compared with the approximately 680-donor mean, an Asian-associated ancestry cluster reportedly had fewer N-insertions, according to a later analysis. A later analysis, which compared TCR beta chains of equal frequency, found the HLA-associated ones more clonally expanded.

Trimming stripped 0 bases from V and 2 bases from J, with 8 bases between. CDR1 is SEHNR, CDR2 FQNEAQ, per germline (reference sequence). The CDR3 is 15 amino acids. 13 Jbeta primers and 60 Vbeta primers were used for the PCR. Measured with immunoSEQ multiplex PCR; TCRdb has only the in-frame clones, and not every one. The repertoire holds under 200,000 clones, roughly 80% seen once, with about 2.5% in the top ten. Worth noting for this clone: Antigen unknown.

The sample was PBMCs. This chain connects TRBV7-9 to TRBJ1-5, with D possibly TRBD1 on 6 matching bases. The receptor's source is a male donor in good health and CMV-seronegative. The CDR3 DNA reads TGTGCCAGCAGCTTAGCGGGGGCAGGCAATCAGCCCCAGCATTTT. This encodes CASSLAGAGNQPQHF.